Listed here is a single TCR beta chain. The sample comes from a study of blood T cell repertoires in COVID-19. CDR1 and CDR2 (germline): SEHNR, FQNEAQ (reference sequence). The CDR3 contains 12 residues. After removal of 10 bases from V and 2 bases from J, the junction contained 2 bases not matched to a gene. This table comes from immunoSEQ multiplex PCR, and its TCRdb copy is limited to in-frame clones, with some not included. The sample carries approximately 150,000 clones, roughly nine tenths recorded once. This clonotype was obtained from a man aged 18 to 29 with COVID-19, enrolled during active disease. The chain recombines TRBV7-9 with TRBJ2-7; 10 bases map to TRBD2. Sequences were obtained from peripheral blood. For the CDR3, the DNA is TGTGCCACTGGGACTAGCGCCTACGAGCAGTACTTC. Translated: CATGTSAYEQYF.